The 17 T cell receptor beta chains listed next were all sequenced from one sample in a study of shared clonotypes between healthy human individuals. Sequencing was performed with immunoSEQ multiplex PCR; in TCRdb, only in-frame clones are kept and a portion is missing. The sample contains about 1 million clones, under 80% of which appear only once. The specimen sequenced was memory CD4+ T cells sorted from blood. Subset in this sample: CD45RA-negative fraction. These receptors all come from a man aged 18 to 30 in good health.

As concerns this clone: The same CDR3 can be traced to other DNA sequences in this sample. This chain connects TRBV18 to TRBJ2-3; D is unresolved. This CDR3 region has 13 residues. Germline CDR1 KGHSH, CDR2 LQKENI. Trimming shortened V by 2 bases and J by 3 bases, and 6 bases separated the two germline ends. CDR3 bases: TGTGCCAGCTCACCAGGCATTACAGATACGCAGTATTTT. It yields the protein CASSPGITDTQYF.

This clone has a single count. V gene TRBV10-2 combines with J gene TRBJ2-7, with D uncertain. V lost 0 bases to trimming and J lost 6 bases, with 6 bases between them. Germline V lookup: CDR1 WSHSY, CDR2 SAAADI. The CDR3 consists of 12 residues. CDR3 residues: CASSESAGEQYF. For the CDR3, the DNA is TGCGCCAGCAGTGAGTCGGCTGGCGAGCAGTACTTC.

The CDR3 DNA reads as TGTGCCAGCAGCTTACGGGGCGCGGGGGCCTACGAGCAGTACTTC. It specifies CASSLRGAGAYEQYF. The genes are TRBV7-2 and TRBJ2-7, with 7 bases lining up with TRBD2. Germline trimming cut 2 bases from V and 2 bases from J; bases unmatched to any gene: 6. Germline lookup yields CDR1 SGHTA and CDR2 FQGNSA. The CDR3 is 15 residues long. The full variable domain, with the rest looked up from reference TRBV7-2 and TRBJ2-7, is GAGVSQSPSNKVTEKGKDVELRCDPISGHTALYWYRQSLGQGLEFLIYFQGNSAPDKSGLPSDRFSAERTGGSVSTLTIQRTQQEDSAVYLCASSLRGAGAYEQYFGPGTRLTVT.

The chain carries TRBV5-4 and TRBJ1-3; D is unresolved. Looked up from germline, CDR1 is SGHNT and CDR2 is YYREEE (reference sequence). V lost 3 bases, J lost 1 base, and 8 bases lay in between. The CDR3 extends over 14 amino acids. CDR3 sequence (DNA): TGTGCCAGCAGCTCGGACTTGTCTGGAAACACCATATATTTT. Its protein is CASSSDLSGNTIYF.

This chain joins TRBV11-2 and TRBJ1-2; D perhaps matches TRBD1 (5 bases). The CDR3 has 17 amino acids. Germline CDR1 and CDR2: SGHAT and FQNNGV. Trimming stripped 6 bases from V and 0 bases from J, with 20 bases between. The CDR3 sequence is CASRKPGRSEANYGYTF. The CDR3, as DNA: TGTGCCAGCAGAAAGCCGGGACGCTCGGAGGCTAACTATGGCTACACCTTC. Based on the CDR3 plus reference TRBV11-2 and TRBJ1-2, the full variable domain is EAGVAQSPRYKIIEKRQSVAFWCNPISGHATLYWYQQILGQGPKLLIQFQNNGVVDDSQLPKDRFSAERLKGVDSTLKIQPAKLEDSAVYLCASRKPGRSEANYGYTFGSGTRLTVV.

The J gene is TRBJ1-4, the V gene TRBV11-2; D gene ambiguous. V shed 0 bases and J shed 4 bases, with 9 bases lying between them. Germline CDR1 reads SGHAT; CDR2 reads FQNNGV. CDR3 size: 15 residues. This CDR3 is CASSLDRLSNEKLFF. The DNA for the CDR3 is TGTGCCAGCAGCTTAGACAGGCTTAGTAATGAAAAACTGTTTTTT.

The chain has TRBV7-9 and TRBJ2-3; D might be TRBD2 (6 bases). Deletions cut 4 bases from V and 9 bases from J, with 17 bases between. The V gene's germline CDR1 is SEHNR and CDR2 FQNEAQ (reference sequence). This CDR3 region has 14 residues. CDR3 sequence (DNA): TGTGCCAGCAGCTCCTCGGGACTCCCGACGACGCAGTATTTT. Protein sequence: CASSSSGLPTTQYF.

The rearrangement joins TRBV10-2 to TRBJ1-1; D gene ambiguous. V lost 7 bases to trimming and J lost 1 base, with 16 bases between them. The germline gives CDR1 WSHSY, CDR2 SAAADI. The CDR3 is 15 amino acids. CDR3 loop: CASTLSSARNTEAFF. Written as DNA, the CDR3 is TGCGCCAGCACTCTCTCGTCCGCCCGGAACACTGAAGCTTTCTTT.

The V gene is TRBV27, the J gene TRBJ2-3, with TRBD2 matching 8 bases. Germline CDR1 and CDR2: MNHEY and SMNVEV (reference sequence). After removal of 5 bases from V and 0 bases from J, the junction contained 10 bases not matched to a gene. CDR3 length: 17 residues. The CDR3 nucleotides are TGTGCCAGCAGTCCTCCCCGGGCTAGCGGGAGCACAGATACGCAGTATTTT. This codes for CASSPPRASGSTDTQYF.

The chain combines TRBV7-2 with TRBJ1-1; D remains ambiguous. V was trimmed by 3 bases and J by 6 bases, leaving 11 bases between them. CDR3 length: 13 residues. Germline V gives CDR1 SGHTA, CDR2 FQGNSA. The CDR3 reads CASSFTRLSEAFF. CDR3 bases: TGTGCCAGCAGCTTTACCCGGCTCTCTGAAGCTTTCTTT.

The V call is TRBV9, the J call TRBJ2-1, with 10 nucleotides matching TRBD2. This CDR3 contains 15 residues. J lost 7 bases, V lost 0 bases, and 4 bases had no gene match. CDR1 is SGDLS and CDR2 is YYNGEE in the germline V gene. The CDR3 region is CASSVVLAGRNEQFF. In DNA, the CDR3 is TGTGCCAGCAGCGTAGTACTAGCGGGACGGAATGAGCAGTTCTTC.

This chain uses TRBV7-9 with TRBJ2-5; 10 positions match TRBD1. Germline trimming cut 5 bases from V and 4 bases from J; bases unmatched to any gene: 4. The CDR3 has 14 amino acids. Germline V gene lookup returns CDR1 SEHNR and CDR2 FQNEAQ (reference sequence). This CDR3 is CASSPGTGVETQYF. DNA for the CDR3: TGTGCCAGCAGCCCTGGGACAGGGGTAGAGACCCAGTACTTC.

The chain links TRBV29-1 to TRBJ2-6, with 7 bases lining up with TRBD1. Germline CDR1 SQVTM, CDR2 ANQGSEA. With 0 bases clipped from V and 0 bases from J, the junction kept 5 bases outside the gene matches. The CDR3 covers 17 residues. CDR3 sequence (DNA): TGCAGCGTTGAAGAAGGTAGGGGGCCCTCTGGGGCCAACGTCCTGACTTTC. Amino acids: CSVEEGRGPSGANVLTF. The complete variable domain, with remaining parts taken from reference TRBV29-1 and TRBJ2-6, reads SAVISQKPSRDICQRGTSLTIQCQVDSQVTMMFWYRQQPGQSLTLIATANQGSEATYESGFVIDKFPISRPNLTFSTLTVSNMSPEDSSIYLCSVEEGRGPSGANVLTFGAGSRLTVL.

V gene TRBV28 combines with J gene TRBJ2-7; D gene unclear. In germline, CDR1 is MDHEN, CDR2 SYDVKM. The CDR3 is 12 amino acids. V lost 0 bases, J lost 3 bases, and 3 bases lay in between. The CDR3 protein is CASSLWGYEQYF. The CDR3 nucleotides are TGTGCCAGCAGTTTATGGGGCTACGAGCAGTACTTC.

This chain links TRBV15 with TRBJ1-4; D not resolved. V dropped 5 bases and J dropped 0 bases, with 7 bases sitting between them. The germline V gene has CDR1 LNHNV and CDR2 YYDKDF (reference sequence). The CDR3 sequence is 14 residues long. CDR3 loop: CATSPMATNEKLFF. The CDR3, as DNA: TGTGCCACCAGCCCAATGGCAACTAATGAAAAACTGTTTTTT.

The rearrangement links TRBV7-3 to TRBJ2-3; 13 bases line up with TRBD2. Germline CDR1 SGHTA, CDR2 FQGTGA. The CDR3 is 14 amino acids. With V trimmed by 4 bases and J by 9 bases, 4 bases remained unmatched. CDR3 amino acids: CASSSGTSGVTQYF. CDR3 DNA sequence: TGTGCCAGCAGCTCGGGGACTAGCGGGGTCACGCAGTATTTT.

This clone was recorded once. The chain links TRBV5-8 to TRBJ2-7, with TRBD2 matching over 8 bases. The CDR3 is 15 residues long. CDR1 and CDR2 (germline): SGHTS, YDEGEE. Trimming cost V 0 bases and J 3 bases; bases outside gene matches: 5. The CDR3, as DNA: TGTGCCAGCAGCTTGGCGGGGGGGCCGAACTACGAGCAGTACTTC. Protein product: CASSLAGGPNYEQYF.